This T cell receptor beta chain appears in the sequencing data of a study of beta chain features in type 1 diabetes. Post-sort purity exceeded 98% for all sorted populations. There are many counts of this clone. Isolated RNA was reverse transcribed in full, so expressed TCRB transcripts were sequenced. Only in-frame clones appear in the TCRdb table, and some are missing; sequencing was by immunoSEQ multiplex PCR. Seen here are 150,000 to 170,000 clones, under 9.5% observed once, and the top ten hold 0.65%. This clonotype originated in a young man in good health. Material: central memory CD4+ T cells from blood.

The CDR3 nucleotides read TGTGCCAGCAGCACTCAAGAGACCCAGTACTTC. This codes for CASSTQETQYF. The chain links TRBV28 to TRBJ2-5; D is unclear. The CDR3 is 11 residues long. Per the germline V gene, CDR1 is MDHEN and CDR2 is SYDVKM. V was shortened by 6 bases and J by 2 bases, with 4 bases between the two germline ends. Supplemented by reference TRBV28 and TRBJ2-5, the full variable domain reads DVKVTQSSRYLVKRTGEKVFLECVQDMDHENMFWYRQDPGLGLRLIYFSYDVKMKEKGDIPEGYSVSREKKERFSLILESASTNQTSMYLCASSTQETQYFGPGTRLLVL.